This TCR beta chain comes out of a study of T cell responses to AZD1222 COVID-19 vaccine (dated by TCRdb to the early 2020s). Looking at the study overall: AZD1222 recipients whose second dose came at about 4 weeks and those whose second dose came at about 12 weeks were combined into one group, since spike-specific TCR depth and breadth did not differ between the two schedules. A total of more than 230 trial participants underwent TCR sequencing, of whom 200 to 220 had received two doses of AZD1222 and around 25 had received two doses of the MenACWY control vaccine. Trial participants were enrolled by age into subgroups of 18-55, 56-69 and 70-plus years, and around 140, 26 and 57 TCR-sequenced participants, respectively, were included in these subgroups. Paper-wide results and their limitations: Only six AZD1222 recipients were SARS-CoV-2 seropositive at baseline, limiting conclusions about previously exposed vaccinees. After two AZD1222 doses, spike-specific TCR breadth and depth were significantly higher than at day 0 and than in MenACWY recipients. Because no day 14 peak-response samples were available, the repertoires could be characterized only after the peak T cell response. The 56-69-year group was small, and its depth increase did not reach significance, likely because of low power. Vaccine-associated CD4 TCRs spanned the whole spike protein, with dominant responses in regions 160-218 and 743-854. Reportedly, almost half of the unique spike-specific TCRs recognized epitopes lying outside the regions that are mutated in the B.1.351 and B.1.1.7 variants. Most participants were white British and females outnumbered males, and the authors suggested that clonal diversity may have been underestimated.

Reading the label with the study, this specimen's time point is: baseline before first vaccination. Vaccinee samples were obtained from the UK trials COV001 and COV002, which included a single-blind randomized controlled phase 2/3 trial of AZD1222 (ChAdOx1 nCoV-19) in healthy adults. For TCRbeta chain sequencing, PBMC samples from trial participants were taken at day 0 and at day 28 after the second dose. The CDR3 regions of human TCRbeta chains were subjected to immunosequencing. The authors' pipeline ran thus. TCRs in the repertoires were matched against a reference library of SARS-CoV-2-specific TCRs that had been generated with the MIRA antigen-specificity platform. Breadth was defined as the fraction of unique TCRs that were SARS-CoV-2-associated. Depth was defined as the fraction of total T cells that were SARS-CoV-2-associated. Using the MIRA data, each spike-specific TCR was mapped to the spike region that the TCR reacts to and placed in a CD4 or CD8 class. Log10-transformed breadth and depth values were compared by one-way ANOVA with Sidak's multiple comparisons tests. What TCRdb holds here is the immuneACCESS table cut down to in-frame rearrangements. Part of the clones is not present; checked against another copy, under half of the missing clones reflect an unresolved V gene, and the others are unexplained. V and J calls and clone size are those listed in that table; D and trimming were worked out from the DNA. This sample holds 150,000 or so clones; approximately 90% were observed only once. In total, the top ten clones hold 4.4% of the sample.

Deletion took 1 base off V and 3 bases off J, with a span of 10 bases between the germline ends. CDR1 and CDR2 (MNHEY, SVGEGT) derive from the germline V gene. The CDR3 sequence holds 14 residues, the cysteine and phenylalanine included. The kept DNA is CDR3 alone, 42 bases in frame from the first base. A note on this clone: Its specific antigen is unknown. Per-base quality was not reported, and no clone a single base away is much larger than it.

This sequence uses TRBV6-2 or TRBV6-3 and TRBJ2-7; too little of a D gene remains to name it. The receptor was isolated from an adult in good health. The sequences come from peripheral blood, collected on day 0 of AZD1222 vaccination. The CDR3 region: CASSYLISYYEQYF. The nucleotide sequence reads as follows: TGTGCCAGCAGTTACTTGATCAGCTACTACGAGCAGTACTTC.